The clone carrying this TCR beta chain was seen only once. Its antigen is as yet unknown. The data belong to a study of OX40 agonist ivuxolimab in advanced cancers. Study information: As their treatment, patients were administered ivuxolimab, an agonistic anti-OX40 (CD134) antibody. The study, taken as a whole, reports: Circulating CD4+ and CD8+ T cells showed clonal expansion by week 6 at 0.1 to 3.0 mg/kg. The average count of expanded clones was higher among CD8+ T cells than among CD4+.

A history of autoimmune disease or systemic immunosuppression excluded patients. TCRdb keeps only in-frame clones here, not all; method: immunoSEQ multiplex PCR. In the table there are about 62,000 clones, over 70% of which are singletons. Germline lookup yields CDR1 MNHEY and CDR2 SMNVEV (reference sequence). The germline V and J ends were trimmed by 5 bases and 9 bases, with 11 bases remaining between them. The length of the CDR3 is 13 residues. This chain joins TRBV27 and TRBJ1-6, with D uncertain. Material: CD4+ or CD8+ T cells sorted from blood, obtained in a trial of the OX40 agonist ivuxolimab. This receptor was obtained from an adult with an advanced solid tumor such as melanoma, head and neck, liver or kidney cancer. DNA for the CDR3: TGTGCCAGCAGTCGTAGGAGTGGTTCACCCCTCCACTTT. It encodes CASSRRSGSPLHF.